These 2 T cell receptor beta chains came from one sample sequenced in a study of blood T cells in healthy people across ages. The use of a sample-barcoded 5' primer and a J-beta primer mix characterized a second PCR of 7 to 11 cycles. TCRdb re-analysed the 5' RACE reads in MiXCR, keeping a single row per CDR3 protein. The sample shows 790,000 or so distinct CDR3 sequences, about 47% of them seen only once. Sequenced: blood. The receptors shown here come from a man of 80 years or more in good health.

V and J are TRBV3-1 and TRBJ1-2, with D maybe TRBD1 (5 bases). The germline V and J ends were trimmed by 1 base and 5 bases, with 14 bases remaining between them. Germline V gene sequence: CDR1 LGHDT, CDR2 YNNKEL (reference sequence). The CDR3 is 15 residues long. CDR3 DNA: TGTGCCAGCAGCCAAGTTGCCGGGTGGGGGTATGGCTACACCTTC. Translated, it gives CASSQVAGWGYGYTF.

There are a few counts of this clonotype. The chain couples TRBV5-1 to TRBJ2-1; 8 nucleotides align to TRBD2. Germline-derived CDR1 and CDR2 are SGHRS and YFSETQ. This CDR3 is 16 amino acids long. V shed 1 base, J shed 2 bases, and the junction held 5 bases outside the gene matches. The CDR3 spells CASSLSLGRAYNEQFF. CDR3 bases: TGCGCCAGCAGCTTGTCGCTCGGGAGGGCCTACAATGAGCAGTTCTTC.